This is a list of T cell receptor beta chains from one sample in a study of beta chain features in type 1 diabetes. Libraries were prepared by immunoSEQ multiplex PCR; TCRdb keeps only in-frame clonotypes and omits some of them. The sample has 25,000 or so clones; roughly 69% are singletons. Sequenced sample: Tregs from blood. Receptors were obtained from a woman between 35 and 50 years old in good health. Each CDR3 is given with its conserved first and last residue. The order of the fields is D gene, V gene, clone size, J gene, CDR3 DNA, CDR3 protein. D genes are given only for firm matches. Only part of the rows carry a size: once, few, many, or a class if the clone is expanded.

>NA|TRBV6-5|NA|TRBJ1-2
TGTGCCAGCAGACGCGGACACTTAGCTAACTATGGCTACACCTTC
CASRRGHLANYGYTF
>TRBD2|TRBV9|NA|TRBJ2-7
TGTGCCAGCAGCGCACGTGCTAGCGGGGGGAGCTACGAGCAGTACTTC
CASSARASGGSYEQYF
>NA|TRBV7-6|NA|TRBJ1-1
TGTGCCAGCAGCTTAGTACCCCCGGACACTGAAGCTTTCTTT
CASSLVPPDTEAFF
>NA|TRBV7-9|NA|TRBJ1-3
TGTGCCAGCAGCTTTGGGACTACCTCTGGAAACACCATATATTTT
CASSFGTTSGNTIYF
>NA|TRBV19|NA|TRBJ2-1
TGTGCCAGTAGTATAGAGACGCAGGTGGGGGGTCTCTACAATGAGCAGTTCTTC
CASSIETQVGGLYNEQFF
>NA|TRBV7-7|NA|TRBJ2-3
TGTGCTAGCAGCAGGGACTCTGGAGATACGCAGTATTTT
CASSRDSGDTQYF
>NA|TRBV27|NA|TRBJ2-5
TGTGCCAGCAGCCGAACTACGGGAGAGACCCAGTACTTC
CASSRTTGETQYF
>NA|TRBV27|once|TRBJ2-3
TGTGCCAGCAGTTCCACACATACGCAGTATTTT
CASSSTHTQYF
>NA|TRBV18|NA|TRBJ2-7
TGTGCCAGCTCAGTAAGGACAGTCTACGAGCAGTACTTC
CASSVRTVYEQYF
>NA|TRBV18|NA|TRBJ2-7
TGTGCCAGCTCACCATCGACGGGACTCACCTACGAGCAGTACTTC
CASSPSTGLTYEQYF
>TRBD2|TRBV5-1|NA|TRBJ2-7
TGCGCCAGCAGCTTGGCCGGGACTAGCTCCTACGAGCAGTACTTC
CASSLAGTSSYEQYF
>TRBD2|TRBV2|NA|TRBJ2-2
TGTGCCACAGGGGTCAAGCGGGGGCACACCGGGGAGCTGTTTTTT
CATGVKRGHTGELFF
>NA|TRBV5-5|NA|TRBJ1-5
TGTGCCAGCAGCTTGGCCCCGGTCCGGCCCCAGCATTTT
CASSLAPVRPQHF
>TRBD2|TRBV4-1|NA|TRBJ2-3
TGCGCCAGCAGCCAAGTGCGGGGGGGCCCCACAGATACGCAGTATTTT
CASSQVRGGPTDTQYF
>NA|TRBV7-9|few|TRBJ2-1
TGTGCCAGCAGCTTACTCTACTACAATGAGCAGTTCTTC
CASSLLYYNEQFF
>TRBD1|TRBV5-1|few|TRBJ2-1
TGCGCCAGCCGGCTACAGGGGCTGGGTGAGCAGTTCTTC
CASRLQGLGEQFF
>TRBD2|TRBV7-9|once|TRBJ2-5
TGTGCCAGCAGCTACTCAGGCGGGGGGCTCTTCCAAGAGACCCAGTACTTC
CASSYSGGGLFQETQYF
>TRBD1|TRBV19|few|TRBJ2-1
TGTGCCAGTAGAAGGGCGGACAGGGGGCGCCATGAGCAGTTCTTC
CASRRADRGRHEQFF
>NA|TRBV7-9|NA|TRBJ2-1
TGTGCCAGCAGCTCCCCTGGGCCTGAGCAGTTCTTC
CASSSPGPEQFF
>TRBD1|TRBV6-1|NA|TRBJ1-5
TGTGCCAGCAGTGCCGCGGTAGGCAGGGGGCCGGGTCAGCCCCAGCATTTT
CASSAAVGRGPGQPQHF
>TRBD2|TRBV5-1|NA|TRBJ2-1
TGCGCCAGCAGCTTGGTGGTAGCGGGGAACAATGAGCAGTTCTTC
CASSLVVAGNNEQFF
>TRBD2|TRBV7-9|NA|TRBJ2-5
TGTGCCAGCAGCTCCGGGGGGGTCAGAGAGACCCAGTACTTC
CASSSGGVRETQYF
>NA|TRBV11-2|few|TRBJ2-3
TGTGCCAGCAGCTTTGTCGGCGGGGGCACAGATACGCAGTATTTT
CASSFVGGGTDTQYF
>NA|TRBV2|NA|TRBJ1-2
TGTGCCAGCAGTGGCGGCTGGGAGGGCTACACCTTC
CASSGGWEGYTF
>NA|TRBV28|few|TRBJ2-3
TGTGCCAGCACCCCAACAGGCGGGGGCCTCCAGGATACGCAGTATTTT
CASTPTGGGLQDTQYF
>NA|TRBV5-1|NA|TRBJ2-2
TGCGCCAGCAAAGGGACACAAGGGACCGGGGAGCTGTTTTTT
CASKGTQGTGELFF
>NA|TRBV13|NA|TRBJ2-4
TGTGCCAGCAGCTTACAGTCGGGTGGGGGCGAACAAAACATTCAGTACTTC
CASSLQSGGGEQNIQYF
>TRBD2|TRBV6-5|NA|TRBJ2-7
TGTGCCAGCATTCGTACTAGCGGGGGTGGCGAGCAGTACTTC
CASIRTSGGGEQYF
>TRBD1|TRBV28|few|TRBJ2-3
TGTGCCAGCAGGGTCGGACAGGGATATACAGATACGCAGTATTTT
CASRVGQGYTDTQYF
>NA|TRBV6-1|NA|TRBJ2-3
TGTGCCAGCAGTATTTTTAGAGCGGATACGCAGTATTTT
CASSIFRADTQYF
>NA|TRBV7-9|once|TRBJ1-2
TGTGCCAGCAGCTTCGGGGGGGCGAAAGGAGCTAGTGGCTACACCTTC
CASSFGGAKGASGYTF
>NA|TRBV6-1|NA|TRBJ1-5
TGTGCCAGCAACAGGGAGCGGCAACAGCCCCAGCATTTT
CASNRERQQPQHF
>TRBD2|TRBV6-1|NA|TRBJ2-7
TGTGCCAGCAGTGAGGGACTAGCGGTCTACGAGCAGTACTTC
CASSEGLAVYEQYF
>NA|TRBV13|NA|TRBJ2-7
TGTGCCAGCAGCTTGGGGCCTGCCTACGAGCAGTACTTC
CASSLGPAYEQYF
>TRBD1|TRBV6-5|NA|TRBJ1-1
TGTGCCAGCAGTTATTCGGCGACAGGGGTGGGCACTGAAGCTTTCTTT
CASSYSATGVGTEAFF
>NA|TRBV7-9|few|TRBJ2-4
TGTGCCAGCAGCATCTGGACAGGCGGGACTAACATTCAGTACTTC
CASSIWTGGTNIQYF
>NA|TRBV7-6|NA|TRBJ1-1
TGTGCCAGCAGCTACCAAGGTGCAGGGTCCGAAGCTTTCTTT
CASSYQGAGSEAFF
>TRBD2|TRBV5-1|NA|TRBJ2-1
TGCGCCAGCAGCGAGGGACTAGCGGATTACAATGAGCAGTTCTTC
CASSEGLADYNEQFF
>TRBD1|TRBV27|once|TRBJ1-2
TGTGCCACGCACCCGACAGGGGTCGATGGCTACACCTTC
CATHPTGVDGYTF